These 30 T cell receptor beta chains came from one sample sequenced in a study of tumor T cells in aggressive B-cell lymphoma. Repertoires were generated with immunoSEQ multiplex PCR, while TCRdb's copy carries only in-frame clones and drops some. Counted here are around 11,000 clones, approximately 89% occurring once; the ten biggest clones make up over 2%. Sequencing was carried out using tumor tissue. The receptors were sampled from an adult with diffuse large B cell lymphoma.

CDR3 sequence reads: CSVLLTEPPTDTQYF. The CDR3 nucleotides read TGCAGCGTTTTGTTGACAGAACCCCCCACAGATACGCAGTATTTT. The V call is TRBV29-1, the J call TRBJ2-3; the D gene is possibly TRBD1 (5 bases). Germline V lookup: CDR1 SQVTM, CDR2 ANQGSEA. Trimming pared 5 bases from V and 2 bases from J, leaving 17 bases between. The CDR3 covers 15 residues.

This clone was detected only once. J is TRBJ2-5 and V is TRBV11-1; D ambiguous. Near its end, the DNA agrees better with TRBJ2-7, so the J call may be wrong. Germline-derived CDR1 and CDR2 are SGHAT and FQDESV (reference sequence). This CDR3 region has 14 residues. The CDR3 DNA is TGTGCCAGCATGGAGACCGGCCTTTCCTACGAGCAGTACTTC. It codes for CASMETGLSYEQYF.

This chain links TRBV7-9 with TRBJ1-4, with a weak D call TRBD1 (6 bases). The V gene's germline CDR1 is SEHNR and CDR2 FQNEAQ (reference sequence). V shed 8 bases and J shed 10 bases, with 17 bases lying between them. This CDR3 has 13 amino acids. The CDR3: CASSRDPGVKLFF. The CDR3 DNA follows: TGTGCCAGCTCCCGGGACCCAGGGGTAAAACTGTTTTTT.

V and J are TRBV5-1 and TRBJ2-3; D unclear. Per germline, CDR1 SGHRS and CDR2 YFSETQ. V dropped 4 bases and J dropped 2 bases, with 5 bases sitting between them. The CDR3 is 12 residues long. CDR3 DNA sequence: TGCGCCAGCAGCGGGCTCACAGATACGCAGTATTTT. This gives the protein CASSGLTDTQYF.

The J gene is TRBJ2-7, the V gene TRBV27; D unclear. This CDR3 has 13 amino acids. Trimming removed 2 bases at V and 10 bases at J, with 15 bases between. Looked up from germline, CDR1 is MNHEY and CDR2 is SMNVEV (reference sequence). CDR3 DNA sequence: TGTGCCAGCAGTTTAAGTGTGAAGGCGGAACAGTACTTC. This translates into CASSLSVKAEQYF.

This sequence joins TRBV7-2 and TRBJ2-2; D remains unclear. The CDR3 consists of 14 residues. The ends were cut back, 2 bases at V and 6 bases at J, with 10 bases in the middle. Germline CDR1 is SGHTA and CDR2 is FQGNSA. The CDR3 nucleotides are TGTGCCAGCAGCTTACAAACGGTTGCCGGGGAGCTGTTTTTT. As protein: CASSLQTVAGELFF.

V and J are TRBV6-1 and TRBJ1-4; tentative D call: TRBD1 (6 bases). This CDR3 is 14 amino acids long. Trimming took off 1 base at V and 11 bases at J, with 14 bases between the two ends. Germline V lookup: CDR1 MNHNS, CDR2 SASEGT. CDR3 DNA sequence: TGTGCCAGCAGTGAAGATGTCCAGGGGTATAAACTGTTTTTT. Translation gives CASSEDVQGYKLFF.

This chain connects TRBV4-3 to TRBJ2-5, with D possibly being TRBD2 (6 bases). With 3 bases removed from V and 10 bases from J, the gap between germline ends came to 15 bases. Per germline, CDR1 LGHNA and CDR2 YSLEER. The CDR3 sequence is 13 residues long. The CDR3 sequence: CASSQTLGGDQYF. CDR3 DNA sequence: TGCGCCAGCAGCCAGACCCTAGGAGGGGACCAGTACTTC.

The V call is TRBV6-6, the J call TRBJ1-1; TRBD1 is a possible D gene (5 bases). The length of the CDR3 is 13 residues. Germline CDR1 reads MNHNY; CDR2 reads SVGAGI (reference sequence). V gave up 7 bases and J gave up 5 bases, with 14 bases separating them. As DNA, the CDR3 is TGTGCCAGCACCATGGGGGGTAGGACTGAAGCTTTCTTT. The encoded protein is CASTMGGRTEAFF.

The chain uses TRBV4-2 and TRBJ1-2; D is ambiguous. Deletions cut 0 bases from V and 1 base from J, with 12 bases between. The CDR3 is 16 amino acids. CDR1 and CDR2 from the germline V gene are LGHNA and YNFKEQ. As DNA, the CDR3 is TGTGCCAGCAGCCAAGAAGTGGGCAGCCTTAACTATGGCTACACCTTC. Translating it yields CASSQEVGSLNYGYTF.

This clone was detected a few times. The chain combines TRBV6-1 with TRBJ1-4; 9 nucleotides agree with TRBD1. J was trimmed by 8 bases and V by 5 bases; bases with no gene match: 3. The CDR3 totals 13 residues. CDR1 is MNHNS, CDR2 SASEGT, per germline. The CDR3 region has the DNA TGTGCCAGCAGTCTCACAGGGGGCGAAAAACTGTTTTTT. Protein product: CASSLTGGEKLFF.

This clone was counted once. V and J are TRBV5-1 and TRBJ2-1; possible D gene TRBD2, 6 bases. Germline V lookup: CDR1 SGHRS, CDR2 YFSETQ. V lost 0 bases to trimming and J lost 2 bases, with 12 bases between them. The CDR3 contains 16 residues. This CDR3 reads CASSLEVADTYNEQFF. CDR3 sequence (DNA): TGCGCCAGCAGCTTGGAGGTAGCGGACACCTACAATGAGCAGTTCTTC.

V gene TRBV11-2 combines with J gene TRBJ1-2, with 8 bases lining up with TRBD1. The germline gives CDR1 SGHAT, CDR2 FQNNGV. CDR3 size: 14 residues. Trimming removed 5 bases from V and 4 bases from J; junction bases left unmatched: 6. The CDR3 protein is CASSHGQGGYGYTF. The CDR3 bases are TGTGCCAGCAGCCATGGACAGGGTGGCTATGGCTACACCTTC.

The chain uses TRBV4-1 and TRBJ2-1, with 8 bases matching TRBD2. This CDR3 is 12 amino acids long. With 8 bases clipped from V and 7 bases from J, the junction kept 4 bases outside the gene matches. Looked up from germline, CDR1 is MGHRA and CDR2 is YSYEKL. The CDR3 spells CASGLAGNEQFF. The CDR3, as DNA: TGCGCCAGCGGGCTAGCGGGTAATGAGCAGTTCTTC.

CDR3 residues: CATGTRADTQYF. CDR3 bases: TGTGCCACCGGGACTAGGGCAGATACGCAGTATTTT. The chain recombines TRBV5-8 with TRBJ2-3, with 8 bases matching TRBD2. V gave up 9 bases and J gave up 4 bases; unmatched junction bases: 4. Germline-derived CDR1 and CDR2 are SGHTS and YDEGEE. The CDR3 has 12 amino acids.

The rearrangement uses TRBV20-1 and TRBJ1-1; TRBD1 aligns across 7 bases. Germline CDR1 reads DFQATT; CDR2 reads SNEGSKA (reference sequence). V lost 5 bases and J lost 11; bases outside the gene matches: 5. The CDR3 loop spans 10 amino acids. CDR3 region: CSAWDRGAFF. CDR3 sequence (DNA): TGCAGTGCTTGGGACAGAGGGGCTTTCTTT.

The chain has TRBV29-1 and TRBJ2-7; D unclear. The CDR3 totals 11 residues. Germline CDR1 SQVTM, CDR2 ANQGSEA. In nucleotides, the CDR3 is TGCGCGGTAGGCGCATCCTACGAGCAGTACTTC. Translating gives CAVGASYEQYF.

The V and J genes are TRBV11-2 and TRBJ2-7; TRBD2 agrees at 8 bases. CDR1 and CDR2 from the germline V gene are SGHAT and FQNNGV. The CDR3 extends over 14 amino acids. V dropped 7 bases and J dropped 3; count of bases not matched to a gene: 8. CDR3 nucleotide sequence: TGTGCCAGCACCTCCGCGCTAGCGGGCTACGAGCAGTACTTC. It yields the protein CASTSALAGYEQYF.

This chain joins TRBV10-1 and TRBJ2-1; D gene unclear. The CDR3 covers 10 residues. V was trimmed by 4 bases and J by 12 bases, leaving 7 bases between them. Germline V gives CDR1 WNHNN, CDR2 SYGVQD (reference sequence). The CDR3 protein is CASSGGWQFF. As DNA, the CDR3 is TGCGCCAGCAGTGGCGGCTGGCAGTTCTTC.

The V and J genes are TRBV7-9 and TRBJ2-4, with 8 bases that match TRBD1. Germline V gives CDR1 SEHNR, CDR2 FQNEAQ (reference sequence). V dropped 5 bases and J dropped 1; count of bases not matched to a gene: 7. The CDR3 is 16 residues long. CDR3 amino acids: CASSITGGLAKNIQYF. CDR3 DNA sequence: TGTGCCAGCAGCATCACAGGGGGGCTGGCCAAAAACATTCAGTACTTC.

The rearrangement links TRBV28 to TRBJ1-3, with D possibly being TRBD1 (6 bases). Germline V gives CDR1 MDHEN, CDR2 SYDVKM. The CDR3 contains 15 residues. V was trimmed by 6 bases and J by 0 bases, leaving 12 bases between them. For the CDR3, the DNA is TGTGCCAGCAGAAGGACAGCTTCCTCTGGAAACACCATATATTTT. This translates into CASRRTASSGNTIYF.

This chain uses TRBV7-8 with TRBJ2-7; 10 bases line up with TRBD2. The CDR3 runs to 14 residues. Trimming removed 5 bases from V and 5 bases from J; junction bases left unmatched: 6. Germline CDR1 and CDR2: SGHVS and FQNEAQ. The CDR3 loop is CASSHRTSGDEQYF. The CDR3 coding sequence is TGTGCCAGCAGCCACCGGACTAGCGGTGACGAGCAGTACTTC.

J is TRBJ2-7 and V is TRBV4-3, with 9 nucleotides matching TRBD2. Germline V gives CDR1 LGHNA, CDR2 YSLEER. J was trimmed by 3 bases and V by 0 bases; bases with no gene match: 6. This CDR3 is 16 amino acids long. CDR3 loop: CASSQDFGTSSYEQYF. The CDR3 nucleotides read TGCGCCAGCAGCCAAGATTTCGGGACTAGCAGCTACGAGCAGTACTTC.

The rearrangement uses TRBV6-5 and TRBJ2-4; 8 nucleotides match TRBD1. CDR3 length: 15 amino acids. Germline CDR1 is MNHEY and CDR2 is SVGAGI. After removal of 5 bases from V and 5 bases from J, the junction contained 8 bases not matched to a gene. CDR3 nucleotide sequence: TGTGCCAGCAGTCGCCTCTCGACAGGGGAAAACATTCAGTACTTC. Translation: CASSRLSTGENIQYF.

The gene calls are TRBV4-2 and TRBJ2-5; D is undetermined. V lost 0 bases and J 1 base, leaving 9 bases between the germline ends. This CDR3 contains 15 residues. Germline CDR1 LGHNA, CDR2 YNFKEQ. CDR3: CASSQEVTIQETQYF. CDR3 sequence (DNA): TGTGCCAGCAGCCAAGAGGTAACTATCCAAGAGACCCAGTACTTC.

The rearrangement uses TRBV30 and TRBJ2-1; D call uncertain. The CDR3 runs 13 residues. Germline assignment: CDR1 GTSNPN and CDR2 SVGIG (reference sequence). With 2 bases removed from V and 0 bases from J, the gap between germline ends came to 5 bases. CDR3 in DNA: TGTGCCTGGAGTACAACCTCCTACAATGAGCAGTTCTTC. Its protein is CAWSTTSYNEQFF.

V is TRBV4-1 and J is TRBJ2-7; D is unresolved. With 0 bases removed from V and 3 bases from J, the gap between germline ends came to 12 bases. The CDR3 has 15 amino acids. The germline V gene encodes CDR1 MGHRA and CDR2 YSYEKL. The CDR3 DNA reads TGCGCCAGCAGCCAAGAAAGGCAGGTTAACTACGAGCAGTACTTC. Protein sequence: CASSQERQVNYEQYF.

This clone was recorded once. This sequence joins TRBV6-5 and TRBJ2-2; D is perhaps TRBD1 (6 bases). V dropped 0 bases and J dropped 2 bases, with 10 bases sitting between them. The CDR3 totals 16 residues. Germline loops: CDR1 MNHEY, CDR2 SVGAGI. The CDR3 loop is CASSYSWTANTGELFF. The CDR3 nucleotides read TGTGCCAGCAGTTACTCGTGGACAGCCAACACCGGGGAGCTGTTTTTT.

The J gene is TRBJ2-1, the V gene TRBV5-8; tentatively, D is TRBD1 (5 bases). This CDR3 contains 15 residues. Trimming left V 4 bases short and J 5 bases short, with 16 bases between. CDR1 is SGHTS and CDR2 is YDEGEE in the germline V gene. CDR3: CASSQGFGSHNEQFF. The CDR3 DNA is TGTGCCAGCAGCCAGGGCTTTGGTTCACACAATGAGCAGTTCTTC.

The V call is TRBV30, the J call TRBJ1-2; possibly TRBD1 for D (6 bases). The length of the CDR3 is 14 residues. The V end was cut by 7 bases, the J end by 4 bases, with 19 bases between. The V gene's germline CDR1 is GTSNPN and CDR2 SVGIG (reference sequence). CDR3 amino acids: CASIPDSPFYGYTF. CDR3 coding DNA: TGTGCCTCTATTCCGGACAGCCCTTTCTATGGCTACACCTTC.